Listed below are T cell receptor beta chains from one sample, sequenced in a study of identifying expanded T cells in peripheral blood. Profiling relied on immunoSEQ multiplex PCR, and the TCRdb table lists in-frame clones only, not all of them. The repertoire holds about 110,000 clones, with roughly 89% as singletons. Sequenced material: blood. These receptors originate from a person aged 18 to 70 in good health. Both conserved end residues are part of each CDR3. The D gene is left open where the match is weak. Rows may omit the clone size; those that give it use once, few, many or a size class.

j_gene: TRBJ1-3; d_gene: NA; v_gene: TRBV21-1; abundance: NA; CDR3nt: TGTGCCAGCAGCAGTAACCGGGACAGGGGGCCAAGGGGAAACACCATATATTTT; CDR3aa: CASSSNRDRGPRGNTIYF
j_gene: TRBJ2-7; d_gene: TRBD1; v_gene: TRBV10-3; abundance: NA; CDR3nt: TGTGCCATGGCACAGGGGGCGACCTCCTACGAGCAGTACTTC; CDR3aa: CAMAQGATSYEQYF
j_gene: TRBJ2-6; d_gene: TRBD1; v_gene: TRBV27; abundance: NA; CDR3nt: TGTGCCAGCAGCCTGACAGGGTCTTCTGGGGCCAACGTCCTGACTTTC; CDR3aa: CASSLTGSSGANVLTF
j_gene: TRBJ2-7; d_gene: NA; v_gene: TRBV6-5; abundance: NA; CDR3nt: TGTGCCAGCGAAAGCACAGCATACGAGCAGTACTTC; CDR3aa: CASESTAYEQYF
j_gene: TRBJ1-3; d_gene: NA; v_gene: TRBV5-1; abundance: NA; CDR3nt: TGCGCCAGCAGCTTGGCATGGGGCTCTGGAAACACCATATATTTT; CDR3aa: CASSLAWGSGNTIYF
j_gene: TRBJ2-7; d_gene: TRBD2; v_gene: TRBV13; abundance: once; CDR3nt: TGTGCCAGCAGCTTAGGGGCGGGGGGGCGTGAGCAGTACTTC; CDR3aa: CASSLGAGGREQYF
j_gene: TRBJ2-3; d_gene: NA; v_gene: TRBV2; abundance: once; CDR3nt: TGTGCCAGCAGTGAAGCCAGCGGGTTTACAGATACGCAGTATTTT; CDR3aa: CASSEASGFTDTQYF
j_gene: TRBJ2-1; d_gene: NA; v_gene: TRBV5-1; abundance: once; CDR3nt: TGCGCCACAAGGGCACTAGCAATAAACAATGAGCAGTTCTTC; CDR3aa: CATRALAINNEQFF
j_gene: TRBJ2-7; d_gene: NA; v_gene: TRBV28; abundance: once; CDR3nt: TGTGCCAGCAGTTTACCCTCCCGGCCCTACGAGCAGTACTTC; CDR3aa: CASSLPSRPYEQYF
j_gene: TRBJ1-3; d_gene: TRBD1; v_gene: TRBV7-9; abundance: NA; CDR3nt: TGTGCCAGCAGCCCTAAACGACAGGGAATTTTTGGAAACACCATATATTTT; CDR3aa: CASSPKRQGIFGNTIYF
j_gene: TRBJ2-1; d_gene: TRBD2; v_gene: TRBV7-2; abundance: once; CDR3nt: TGTGCCAGCAGCTTAGGAGGTAGCGGGGGTAATGAGCAGTTCTTC; CDR3aa: CASSLGGSGGNEQFF
j_gene: TRBJ1-2; d_gene: NA; v_gene: TRBV11-2; abundance: NA; CDR3nt: TGTGCCAGCAGGACCTGGGCCCCTTCGGAAAACTATGGCTACACCTTC; CDR3aa: CASRTWAPSENYGYTF
j_gene: TRBJ1-1; d_gene: TRBD1; v_gene: TRBV2; abundance: NA; CDR3nt: TGTGCCAGCAGGCGCACAGGGGATACTGAAGCTTTCTTT; CDR3aa: CASRRTGDTEAFF
j_gene: TRBJ1-5; d_gene: NA; v_gene: TRBV5-1; abundance: NA; CDR3nt: TGCGCCAGCAGCTTACATGGTGGAAATCAGCCCCAGCATTTT; CDR3aa: CASSLHGGNQPQHF
j_gene: TRBJ1-5; d_gene: NA; v_gene: TRBV7-2; abundance: NA; CDR3nt: TGTGCCAGTCCGAACAGACCCACGAGCAATCAGCCCCAGCATTTT; CDR3aa: CASPNRPTSNQPQHF
j_gene: TRBJ2-1; d_gene: NA; v_gene: TRBV11-3; abundance: NA; CDR3nt: TGTGCCAGCAGCTTAGTGGCATCTGCTTACAATGAGCAGTTCTTC; CDR3aa: CASSLVASAYNEQFF
j_gene: TRBJ1-2; d_gene: NA; v_gene: TRBV5-5; abundance: NA; CDR3nt: TGTGCCAGCAGCTTGGCCGTCGTCACCTCCTATGGCTACACCTTC; CDR3aa: CASSLAVVTSYGYTF
j_gene: TRBJ2-5; d_gene: TRBD1; v_gene: TRBV19; abundance: NA; CDR3nt: TGTGCCAGTAGTATGAGGAGGACAGGGCAAGAGACCCAGTACTTC; CDR3aa: CASSMRRTGQETQYF
j_gene: TRBJ1-5; d_gene: NA; v_gene: TRBV6-5; abundance: NA; CDR3nt: TGTGCCAGCAGTGAATTGTGGGACAATCAGCCCCAGCATTTT; CDR3aa: CASSELWDNQPQHF
j_gene: TRBJ2-2; d_gene: TRBD1; v_gene: TRBV11-2; abundance: NA; CDR3nt: TGTGCCAGCAGCCCGTTGGGACAGGGGGAGGGCGGGGAGCTGTTTTTT; CDR3aa: CASSPLGQGEGGELFF
j_gene: TRBJ1-1; d_gene: NA; v_gene: TRBV29-1; abundance: NA; CDR3nt: TGCAGCGTGTACGGGACCGAGACGCGGAGCACTGAAGCTTTCTTT; CDR3aa: CSVYGTETRSTEAFF
j_gene: TRBJ2-5; d_gene: TRBD2; v_gene: TRBV11-2; abundance: NA; CDR3nt: TGTGCCAGCAGCTTATCTCTAGCGGACCCAGGGACCCAGTACTTC; CDR3aa: CASSLSLADPGTQYF
j_gene: TRBJ2-4; d_gene: NA; v_gene: TRBV14; abundance: once; CDR3nt: TGTGCCAGCAGCCACCAGCTTGAAAACATTCAGTACTTC; CDR3aa: CASSHQLENIQYF
j_gene: TRBJ2-1; d_gene: NA; v_gene: TRBV7-9; abundance: NA; CDR3nt: TGTGCCAGCAGGCCACCCAGTGGGAATGAGCAGTTCTTC; CDR3aa: CASRPPSGNEQFF
j_gene: TRBJ2-1; d_gene: NA; v_gene: TRBV6-5; abundance: NA; CDR3nt: TGTGCCAGCAGTTACTCGCGGGCTAACAATGAGCAGTTCTTC; CDR3aa: CASSYSRANNEQFF
j_gene: TRBJ2-7; d_gene: TRBD1; v_gene: TRBV11-2; abundance: once; CDR3nt: TGTGCCAGCAGCTTGGACAGGGTCTCCTACGAGCAGTACTTC; CDR3aa: CASSLDRVSYEQYF
j_gene: TRBJ2-3; d_gene: NA; v_gene: TRBV4-2; abundance: NA; CDR3nt: TGTGCCAGCAGCCAAGAAAGCAGTAGGGGAGATACGCAGTATTTT; CDR3aa: CASSQESSRGDTQYF
j_gene: TRBJ2-1; d_gene: NA; v_gene: TRBV13; abundance: NA; CDR3nt: TGTGCCAGCAGCCCCCCCGAAAGTAAGAATGAGCAGTTCTTC; CDR3aa: CASSPPESKNEQFF
j_gene: TRBJ1-5; d_gene: TRBD1; v_gene: TRBV6-5; abundance: once; CDR3nt: TGTGCCAGCTGGGACAGAGCGTTAAATCAGCCCCAGCATTTT; CDR3aa: CASWDRALNQPQHF
j_gene: TRBJ1-2; d_gene: NA; v_gene: TRBV7-6; abundance: NA; CDR3nt: TGTGCCAGCAGCCAGTGGGGGAACTATGGCTACACCTTC; CDR3aa: CASSQWGNYGYTF
j_gene: TRBJ2-3; d_gene: NA; v_gene: TRBV4-3; abundance: NA; CDR3nt: TGCGCCAGCAGCCAAGGGCCCGGTGAGGATACGCAGTATTTT; CDR3aa: CASSQGPGEDTQYF
j_gene: TRBJ2-1; d_gene: NA; v_gene: TRBV13; abundance: NA; CDR3nt: TGTGCCAGCAGCTTAGGTGGGTACAATGAGCAGTTCTTC; CDR3aa: CASSLGGYNEQFF
j_gene: TRBJ2-7; d_gene: NA; v_gene: TRBV19; abundance: few; CDR3nt: TGTGCCAGTAGTATCGGCGGAGAGTACGAGCAGTACTTC; CDR3aa: CASSIGGEYEQYF
j_gene: TRBJ1-4; d_gene: NA; v_gene: TRBV6-1; abundance: NA; CDR3nt: TGTGCCAGCAGCGAATGGGAGGGTGATCCTAATGAAAAACTGTTTTTT; CDR3aa: CASSEWEGDPNEKLFF
j_gene: TRBJ1-2; d_gene: NA; v_gene: TRBV6-5; abundance: NA; CDR3nt: TGTGCCAGCAGTTTATTGGAGGGCGCGGTCGGCTACACCTTC; CDR3aa: CASSLLEGAVGYTF
j_gene: TRBJ1-3; d_gene: NA; v_gene: TRBV15; abundance: NA; CDR3nt: TGTGCCACCAGCAGCGACCTGGGGGCCATGTTTGATGGTGGAAACACCATATATTTT; CDR3aa: CATSSDLGAMFDGGNTIYF
j_gene: TRBJ2-1; d_gene: TRBD2; v_gene: TRBV5-1; abundance: NA; CDR3nt: TGCGCCAGCAGCTTATTTGGATTAGCGGGGGGACGCCCGGAGCAGTTCTTC; CDR3aa: CASSLFGLAGGRPEQFF
j_gene: TRBJ2-2; d_gene: NA; v_gene: TRBV5-1; abundance: NA; CDR3nt: TGCGCCAGCCGCGTCAGTTCGGGGGCCTCGAACACCGGGGAGCTGTTTTTT; CDR3aa: CASRVSSGASNTGELFF
j_gene: TRBJ2-2; d_gene: TRBD1; v_gene: TRBV19; abundance: NA; CDR3nt: TGTGCCAGTTGGACAGGGCTTCTGACCGGGGAGCTGTTTTTT; CDR3aa: CASWTGLLTGELFF
j_gene: TRBJ1-6; d_gene: NA; v_gene: TRBV6-4; abundance: once; CDR3nt: TGTGCCAGCAGTGACTCGGGCATTAATTCACCCCTCCACTTT; CDR3aa: CASSDSGINSPLHF
j_gene: TRBJ2-3; d_gene: TRBD1; v_gene: TRBV13; abundance: once; CDR3nt: TGTGCCAGCAGCTCCGGGACAGATCGCCCCCCAGATACGCAGTATTTT; CDR3aa: CASSSGTDRPPDTQYF
j_gene: TRBJ1-6; d_gene: NA; v_gene: TRBV6-5; abundance: NA; CDR3nt: TGTGCCAGCAGTTACTCTTTCGGGGGCGGGCCCCTCCACTTT; CDR3aa: CASSYSFGGGPLHF
j_gene: TRBJ2-1; d_gene: NA; v_gene: TRBV6-5; abundance: NA; CDR3nt: TGTGCCAGCAGCCAGGGTCCGAGGTGGTTCTTC; CDR3aa: CASSQGPRWFF
j_gene: TRBJ1-2; d_gene: NA; v_gene: TRBV30; abundance: NA; CDR3nt: TGTGCCTGGAGTTTACAGAGCGGTGGCTACACCTTC; CDR3aa: CAWSLQSGGYTF
j_gene: TRBJ1-5; d_gene: NA; v_gene: TRBV6-5; abundance: NA; CDR3nt: TGTGCCAGCAGTTACTACCAGAATAGCAATCAGCCCCAGCATTTT; CDR3aa: CASSYYQNSNQPQHF
j_gene: TRBJ1-5; d_gene: TRBD1; v_gene: TRBV18; abundance: NA; CDR3nt: TGTGCCAGCTCACTGGGGACAGGGGAGAGCAATCAGCCCCAGCATTTT; CDR3aa: CASSLGTGESNQPQHF
j_gene: TRBJ2-7; d_gene: TRBD1; v_gene: TRBV5-1; abundance: NA; CDR3nt: TGCGCCAGCAGGATTCGACCGGGACAGGGTTCCTACGAGCAGTACTTC; CDR3aa: CASRIRPGQGSYEQYF